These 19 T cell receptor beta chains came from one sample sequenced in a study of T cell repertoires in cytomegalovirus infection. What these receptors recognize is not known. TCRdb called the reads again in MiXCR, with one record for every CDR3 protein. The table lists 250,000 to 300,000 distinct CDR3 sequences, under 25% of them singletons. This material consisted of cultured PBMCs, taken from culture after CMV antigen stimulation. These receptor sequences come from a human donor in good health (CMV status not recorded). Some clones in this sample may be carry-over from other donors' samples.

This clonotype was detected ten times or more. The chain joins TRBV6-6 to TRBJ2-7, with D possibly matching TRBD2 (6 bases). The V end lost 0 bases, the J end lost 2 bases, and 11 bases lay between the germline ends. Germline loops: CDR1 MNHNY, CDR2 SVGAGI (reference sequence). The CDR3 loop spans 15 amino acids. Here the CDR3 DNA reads TGTGCCAGCAGTTACTCGATCGGGGGAGCCTACGAGCAGTACTTC. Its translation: CASSYSIGGAYEQYF.

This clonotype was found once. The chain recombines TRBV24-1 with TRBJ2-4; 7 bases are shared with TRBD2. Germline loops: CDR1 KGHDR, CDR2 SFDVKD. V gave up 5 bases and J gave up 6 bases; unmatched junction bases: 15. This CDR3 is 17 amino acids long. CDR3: CATSASSGPAAGNIQYF. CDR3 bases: TGTGCCACCAGTGCAAGTAGCGGGCCTGCCGCCGGAAACATTCAGTACTTC.

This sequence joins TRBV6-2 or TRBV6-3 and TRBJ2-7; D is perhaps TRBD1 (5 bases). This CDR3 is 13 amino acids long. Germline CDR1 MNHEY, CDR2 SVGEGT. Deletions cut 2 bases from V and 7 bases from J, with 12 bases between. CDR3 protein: CASSYGAVGEQYV. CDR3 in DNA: TGTGCCAGCAGTTACGGGGCAGTGGGGGAGCAGTACGTC.

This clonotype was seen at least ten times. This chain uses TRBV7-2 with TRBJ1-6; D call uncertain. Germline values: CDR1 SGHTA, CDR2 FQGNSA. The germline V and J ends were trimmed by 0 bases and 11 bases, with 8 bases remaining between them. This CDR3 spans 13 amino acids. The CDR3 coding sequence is TGTGCCAGCAGCTTAGCTGGTTATACACCCCTCCACTTT. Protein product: CASSLAGYTPLHF.

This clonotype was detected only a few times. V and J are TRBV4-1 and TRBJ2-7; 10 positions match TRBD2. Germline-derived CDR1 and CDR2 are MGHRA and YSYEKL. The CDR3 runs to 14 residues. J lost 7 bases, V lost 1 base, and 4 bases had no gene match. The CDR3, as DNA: TGCGCCAGCAGCCAAGTACTAGCGGGAAGAGAGCAGTACTTC. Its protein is CASSQVLAGREQYF.

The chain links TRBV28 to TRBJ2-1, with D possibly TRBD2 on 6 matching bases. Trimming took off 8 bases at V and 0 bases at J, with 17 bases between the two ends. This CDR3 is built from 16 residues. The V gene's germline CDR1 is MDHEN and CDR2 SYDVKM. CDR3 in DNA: TGTGCCAGCGTATTCCGAGGAGGGGCCTCCTACAATGAGCAGTTCTTC. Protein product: CASVFRGGASYNEQFF.

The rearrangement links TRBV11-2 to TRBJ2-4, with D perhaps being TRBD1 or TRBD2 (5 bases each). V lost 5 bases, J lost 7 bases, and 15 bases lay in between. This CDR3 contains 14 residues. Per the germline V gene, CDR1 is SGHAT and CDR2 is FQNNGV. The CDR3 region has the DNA TGTGCCAGCAGCCAAGACGGGGACGGGAACATTCAGTACTTC. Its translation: CASSQDGDGNIQYF.

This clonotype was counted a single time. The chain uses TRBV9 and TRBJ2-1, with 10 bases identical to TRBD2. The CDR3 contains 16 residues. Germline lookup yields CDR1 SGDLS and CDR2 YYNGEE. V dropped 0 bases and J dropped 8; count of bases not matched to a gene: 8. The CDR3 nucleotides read TGTGCCAGCAGCGTAGCTGCTGCTAGCGGGAGTCATGAGCAGTTCTTC. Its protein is CASSVAAASGSHEQFF.

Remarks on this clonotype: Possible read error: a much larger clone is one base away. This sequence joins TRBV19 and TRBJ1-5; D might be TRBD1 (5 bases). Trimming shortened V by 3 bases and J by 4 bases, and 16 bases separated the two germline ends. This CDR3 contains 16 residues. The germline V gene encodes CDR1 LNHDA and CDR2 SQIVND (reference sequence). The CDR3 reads CASSIVRLGPNQPQHF. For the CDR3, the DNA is TGTGCCAGTAGTATTGTGCGTTTGGGACCAAATCAGCCCCAGCATTTT.

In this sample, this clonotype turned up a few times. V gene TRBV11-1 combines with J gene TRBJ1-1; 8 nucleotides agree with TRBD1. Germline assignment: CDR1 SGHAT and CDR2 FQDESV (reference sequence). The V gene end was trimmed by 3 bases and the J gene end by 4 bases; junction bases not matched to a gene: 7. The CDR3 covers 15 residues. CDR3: CASSFGLDRATEAFF. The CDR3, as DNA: TGTGCCAGCAGCTTCGGATTGGACAGGGCCACTGAAGCTTTCTTT.

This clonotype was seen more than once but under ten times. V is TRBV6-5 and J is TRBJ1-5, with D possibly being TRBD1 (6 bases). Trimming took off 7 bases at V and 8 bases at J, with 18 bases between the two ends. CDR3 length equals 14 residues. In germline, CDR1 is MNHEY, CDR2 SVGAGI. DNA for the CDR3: TGTGCCAGCAATCAGGGGCCGGATTTCGAGCCCCAGCATTTT. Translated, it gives CASNQGPDFEPQHF.

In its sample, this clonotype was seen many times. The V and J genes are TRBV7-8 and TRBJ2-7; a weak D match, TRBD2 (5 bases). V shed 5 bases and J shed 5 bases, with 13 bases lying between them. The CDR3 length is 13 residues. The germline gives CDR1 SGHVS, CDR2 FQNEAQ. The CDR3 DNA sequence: TGTGCCAGCAGCCGCCTTGGAGGCGACGAGCAGTACGTC. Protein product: CASSRLGGDEQYV.

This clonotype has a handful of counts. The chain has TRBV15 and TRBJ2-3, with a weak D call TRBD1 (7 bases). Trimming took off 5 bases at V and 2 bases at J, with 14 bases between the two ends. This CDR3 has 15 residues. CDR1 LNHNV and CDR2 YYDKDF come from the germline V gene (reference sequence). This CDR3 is CATSFSRGVTDTQYF. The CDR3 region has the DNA TGTGCCACCAGCTTTAGCAGGGGGGTCACAGATACGCAGTATTTT.

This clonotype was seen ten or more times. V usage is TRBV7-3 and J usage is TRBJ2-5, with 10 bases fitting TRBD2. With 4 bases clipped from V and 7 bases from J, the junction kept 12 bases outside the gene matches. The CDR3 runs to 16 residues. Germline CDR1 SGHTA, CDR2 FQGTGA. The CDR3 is CASSSRAGGGGGTQYF. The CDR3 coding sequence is TGTGCCAGCAGCTCCCGAGCGGGAGGGGGGGGGGGGACCCAGTACTTC.

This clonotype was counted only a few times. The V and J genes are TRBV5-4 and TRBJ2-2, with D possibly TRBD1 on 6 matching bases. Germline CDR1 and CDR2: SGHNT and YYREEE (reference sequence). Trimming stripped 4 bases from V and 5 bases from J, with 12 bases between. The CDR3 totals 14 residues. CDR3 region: CASSPNRDTGELFF. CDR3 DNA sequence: TGTGCCAGCAGCCCAAACAGGGATACCGGGGAGCTGTTTTTT.

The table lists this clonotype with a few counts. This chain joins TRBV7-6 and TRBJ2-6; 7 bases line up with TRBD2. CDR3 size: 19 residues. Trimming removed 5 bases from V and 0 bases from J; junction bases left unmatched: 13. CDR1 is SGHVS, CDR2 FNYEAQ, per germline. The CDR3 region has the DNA TGTGCCAGCAGCCCAGGAATAGCGGGCCACTTCTCTGGGGCCAACGTCCTGACTTTC. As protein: CASSPGIAGHFSGANVLTF.

CDR3 DNA: TGTGCCAGCAGTTTAAGTGGTTATCAGCCCCAGCATTTT. It translates to CASSLSGYQPQHF. The rearrangement links TRBV27 to TRBJ1-5; the D is unclear. The CDR3 has 13 amino acids. The ends were cut back, 2 bases at V and 5 bases at J, with 7 bases in the middle. CDR1 MNHEY and CDR2 SMNVEV come from the germline V gene (reference sequence).

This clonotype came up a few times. The CDR3 sequence: CASSQLAGSPRDTQYF. The CDR3 DNA sequence: TGTGCCAGCAGCCAACTAGCGGGGTCCCCCCGTGATACGCAGTATTTT. This sequence joins TRBV11-2 and TRBJ2-3; 10 nucleotides line up with TRBD2. The V gene's germline CDR1 is SGHAT and CDR2 FQNNGV. The ends lost 5 bases at V and 6 bases at J; junction bases unmatched: 11. This CDR3 comprises 16 residues.

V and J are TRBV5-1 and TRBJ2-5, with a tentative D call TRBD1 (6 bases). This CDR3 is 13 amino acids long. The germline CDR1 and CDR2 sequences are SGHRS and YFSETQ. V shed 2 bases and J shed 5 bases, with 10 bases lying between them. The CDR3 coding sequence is TGCGCCAGCAGCTTACCAGGGGAGGAGACCCAGTACTTC. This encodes CASSLPGEETQYF.